The subject of this entry is one T cell receptor (beta chain). This receptor's antigen is unknown. At one boundary the junction diverges from the germline segment, which might be a read error. The data belong to a study of blood T cells in healthy people across ages (dated by TCRdb to 2014 to 2015). With respect to the entire study: Template switching captured roughly one uniquely barcoded TCR beta cDNA molecule per two T cells in model experiments. The study measured age-related changes in TCR beta repertoire diversity using deep sequencing normalized with unique cDNA molecular identifiers. Four age groups were formed from the donors: young (average 16 years), middle-aged (roughly 38), aged (62) and long-lived (approximately 80). The study analyzed two additional independent replicas of 1 million unique cDNA reads from the same blood draw for two donors, one aged 18 to 29 and one aged 80 or older.

Beyond this particular receptor, the publication reports: As age increased, observed TCR beta diversity per million T cells dropped in a roughly linear way, and a significant reduction was already evident by age 40. A strong correlation was found between observed TCR beta diversity and the percentage of naive T cells measured by flow cytometry. Because the CMV infection status of the donors was unknown, age-related changes in expanded clonotypes may potentially have been confounded. Estimates of total diversity based on one million sequenced T cells were considered lower bounds and underestimates. Since profiling was done on bulk unsorted PBMCs, naive and antigen-experienced compartments could not be conclusively compared. The long-lived group showed more naive CD4+ T cells, fewer expanded clones and increased TCR diversity than the aged group, suggesting age selection.

Library preparation used 5' RACE. TCRdb names Illumina HiSeq 2500 as the instrument used. A second PCR of about 6 to 11 cycles was performed with a sample-barcoded 5' primer and a J-beta primer mix. A template-switch 5' adaptor carrying 12 random nucleotides introduced a unique molecular identifier onto each TCR beta cDNA molecule. At least 3 million CDR3-containing paired-end reads were obtained from each sample. First-strand cDNA was synthesized from all RNA with the Mint cDNA synthesis kit, primed by a TRBC-specific oligonucleotide. After uracil-DNA glycosylase treatment, a first 18-cycle PCR used universal primers M1SS and BC2_uni_R on all cDNA. In the paper's pipeline: For normalization, 1 million high-quality reads, each with a distinct molecular identifier, were randomly selected from each sample. Instead of being binned into consensus sequences, reads with shared molecular identifiers were discarded. MiTCR, run with a Q25 quality threshold and the strictest error-elimination algorithm, handled CDR3 identification, clonotype clustering and error correction. Lower-bound total TCR beta diversity was estimated with a nonparametric unseen species model using Euler transformation. TCRdb reprocessing: public reads trimmed at Q25 with fastp, clones called with MiXCR, in-frame beta chains kept. Here each entry gathers all rows of one CDR3 protein and keeps the most common genes and DNA. The V and J calls were not made by the authors but by TCRdb's processing. The sample table holds about 840,000 distinct CDR3 sequences, of which approximately 32% were seen once. Clones ranked in the top ten supply roughly 10% of the sample.

The CDR3 goes from the cysteine to the phenylalanine over 17 residues. Here the CDR3 DNA is all that survives: 51 bases in frame from base 1. The germline V gene yields MNHEY for CDR1 and SVGAGI for CDR2. Systemically healthy Caucasian individuals from Russia, over 30 in total and aged about 6 to 95 years, were included as donors. Each donor gave 8 to 10 milliliters of peripheral blood, drawn into EDTA-treated Vacutainer tubes. Ficoll-Paque density-gradient centrifugation was used to isolate PBMCs, with at least 6 million per sample. Total RNA, at least 5.5 micrograms per sample, was extracted from PBMCs with Trizol reagent. For every donor, an aliquot of PBMCs went through flow cytometry to measure the percentages of naive CD45RAhigh/CD27high T cells. These data are also associated with another study on T cells of mothers and their children. Reported in the second study: Nine systemically healthy Caucasian individuals served as donors, namely three mothers together with their six children. cDNA synthesis consumed the entire amount of extracted RNA, loaded at approximately 1.5 ug RNA in each 15 ul reaction. In the second PCR, the M1S primer introduced both the sample barcodes and 2-4 random nucleotides. Over 9 million TCR beta CDR3 reads came from each mother, compared with some 3.1 million reads from each child. Thymic selection similarly shapes TCR recombination output in related and unrelated pairs, with minor effect from inherited differences. Normalized repertoire overlap was always slightly but never significantly higher in related than unrelated mother-child pairs. With a sensitivity of about 100 clones per million clonotypes, no persistent microchimeric T cell clones were detected. To look for features that set related mother-child pairs apart from unrelated individuals, the researchers ran deep NGS to compare the TCR beta repertoires of mothers and children. On average, the children were approximately 11 +/- 4 years old, while the mothers were about 40 +/- 4 years old. After adapters were ligated using NEBNext reagents, the libraries underwent 100+100 nt paired-end sequencing on an Illumina HiSeq 2000. To prevent cross-contamination, the mother and child libraries were prepared one month apart and sequenced in separate runs. Between roughly 500,000 and 2,100,000 distinct TCR beta clonotypes were identified per donor. Naive TCR beta clonotypes were estimated from low-frequency clonotypes matched to each donor's FACS-determined naive share, without sorting.

The sequenced sample consisted of blood. The chain uses TRBV6-5 and TRBJ2-6; there is no confident call for the D gene. This clonotype originated in a woman in her thirties or forties in good health. The CDR3: CAGSYSSGRTGANVLTF. In nucleotides, the sequence is TGTGCCGGCAGTTACTCGAGTGGCAGAACTGGGGCCAACGTCCTGACTTTC.